This TCR beta chain was sequenced for a study of cytomegalovirus exposure and HLA in healthy donors (dated by TCRdb to between 2016 and 2019). Broadly, across the study: A later analysis indicated that the 95 to 150 validation repertoires were generated on the platform also employed for the 670 or so repertoires of the first cohort. The study aimed to test whether signatures of past pathogen exposure could be identified by cataloging public T cell receptors. In addition to the first cohort of 650 to 750 subjects, a separate validation cohort of approximately 120 different subjects was used. High-throughput TCR immunosequencing, statistical association of individual TCRs with disease status, and machine learning were combined to predict cytomegalovirus infection status. Results and caveats for the whole study, not just this receptor: The study listed 170 or so TCR beta chains as associated with cytomegalovirus. The validation cohort had no HLA typing available for a later analysis, so co-occurrence within that cohort was assessed over all 130 or so repertoires. The classifier was reported to diagnose cytomegalovirus status with high specificity and sensitivity in both the original and validation cohorts. Most TCR sequences were seen in very few donors, while some public TCRs were found in many individuals. In a later analysis, TCRs clustered in the first cohort were found to also tend to co-occur in the approximately 120 validation repertoires, with 94% of cluster scores above 0. The authors suggested that the approach could potentially be generalized to other disease states and immunological phenotypes. Three of the identified cytomegalovirus-associated TCR beta chains were confirmed in vitro to be specific for cytomegalovirus antigens.

From the cysteine through the phenylalanine, the CDR3 covers 13 amino acids. Just the 39-base CDR3 DNA is kept, in frame starting at base 1. The germline V gene (reference sequence) supplies CDR1 LNHDA and CDR2 SQIVND. The germline V end is reduced by 10 bases and the J end by 5 bases; junction bases left unmatched: 10. Library preparation was by the immunoSEQ multiplex PCR assay. In the source study's methods: To diagnose cytomegalovirus status from the catalog of TCR beta chain sequences, a statistical classification framework was built. The clones in this table, taken by TCRdb from immuneACCESS, are in-frame only. Not every clone is retained; where verified, under half of the shortfall comes from an unresolved V gene, and the cause of the rest is unknown. That table supplies the V and J calls and clone size; D and trimming were determined from the DNA. The sample has around 150,000 clones on record, over 85% of them singletons. 4% to 5% of the sample goes to the ten largest clones.

The donors were included in the validation cohort of approximately 130 subjects, a group kept apart from the roughly 690-subject first cohort. Note on this clone: Its cognate antigen has yet to be identified. No qualities accompany the bases; no much larger clone lies one base away.

The receptor was derived from a man in his late teens or twenties in good health and CMV-seropositive. The chain couples TRBV19 to TRBJ2-7; TRBD1 agrees with 8 junctional bases. Input material: PBMCs. At the DNA level, the sequence is TGTGCCACCACCGGGACAGGTTTCCACGAGCAGTACTTC. This sequence encodes CATTGTGFHEQYF.